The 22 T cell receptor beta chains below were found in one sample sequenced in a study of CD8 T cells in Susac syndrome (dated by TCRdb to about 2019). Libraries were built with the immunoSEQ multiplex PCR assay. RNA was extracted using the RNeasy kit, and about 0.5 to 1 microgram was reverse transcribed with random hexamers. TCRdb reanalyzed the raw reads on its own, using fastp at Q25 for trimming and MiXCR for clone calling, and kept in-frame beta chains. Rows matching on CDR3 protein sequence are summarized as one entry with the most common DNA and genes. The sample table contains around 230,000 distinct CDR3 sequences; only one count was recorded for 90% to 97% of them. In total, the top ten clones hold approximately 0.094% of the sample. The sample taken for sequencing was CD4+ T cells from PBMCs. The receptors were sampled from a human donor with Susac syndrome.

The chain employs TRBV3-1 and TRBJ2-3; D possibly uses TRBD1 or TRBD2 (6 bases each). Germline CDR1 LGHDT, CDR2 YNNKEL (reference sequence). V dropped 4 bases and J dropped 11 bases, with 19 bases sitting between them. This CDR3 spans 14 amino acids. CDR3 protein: CASSPNRRGHLQYF. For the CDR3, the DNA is TGTGCCAGCAGCCCCAATAGGCGGGGACATCTGCAGTATTTT.

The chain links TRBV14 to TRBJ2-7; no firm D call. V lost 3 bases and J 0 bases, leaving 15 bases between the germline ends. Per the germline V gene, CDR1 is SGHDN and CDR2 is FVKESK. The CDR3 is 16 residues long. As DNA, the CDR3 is TGTGCCAGCAGCCAGTTTCCAGGCGCGAGCTCCTACGAGCAGTACTTC. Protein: CASSQFPGASSYEQYF. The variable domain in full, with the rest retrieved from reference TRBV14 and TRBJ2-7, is EAGVTQFPSHSVIEKGQTVTLRCDPISGHDNLYWYRRVMGKEIKFLLHFVKESKQDESGMPNNRFLAERTGGTYSTLKVQPAELEDSGVYFCASSQFPGASSYEQYFGPGTRLTVT.

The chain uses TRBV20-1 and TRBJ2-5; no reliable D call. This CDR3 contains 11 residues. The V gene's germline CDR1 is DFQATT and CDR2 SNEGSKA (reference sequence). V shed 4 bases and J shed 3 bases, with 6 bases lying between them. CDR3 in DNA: TGCAGTGCTACAAGGGAAGAGACCCAGTACTTC. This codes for CSATREETQYF.

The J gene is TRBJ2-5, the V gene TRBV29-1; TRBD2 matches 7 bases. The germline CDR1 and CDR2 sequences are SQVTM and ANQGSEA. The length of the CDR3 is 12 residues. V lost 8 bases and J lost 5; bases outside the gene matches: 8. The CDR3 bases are TGCAGCCCTGGGACCGGGAGGGAGACCCAGTACTTC. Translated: CSPGTGRETQYF.

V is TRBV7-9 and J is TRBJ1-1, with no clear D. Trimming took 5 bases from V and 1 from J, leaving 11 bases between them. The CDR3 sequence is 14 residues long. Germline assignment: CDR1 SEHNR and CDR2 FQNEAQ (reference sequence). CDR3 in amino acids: CASSRQDGNTEAFF. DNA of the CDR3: TGTGCCAGCAGCCGCCAAGACGGGAACACTGAAGCTTTCTTT.

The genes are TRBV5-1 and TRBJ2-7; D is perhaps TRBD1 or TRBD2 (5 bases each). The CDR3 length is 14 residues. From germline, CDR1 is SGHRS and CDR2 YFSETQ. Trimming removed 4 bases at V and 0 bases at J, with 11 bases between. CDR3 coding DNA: TGCGCCAGCAGCGGGGGACCGCGCTCCTACGAGCAGTACTTC. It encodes CASSGGPRSYEQYF.

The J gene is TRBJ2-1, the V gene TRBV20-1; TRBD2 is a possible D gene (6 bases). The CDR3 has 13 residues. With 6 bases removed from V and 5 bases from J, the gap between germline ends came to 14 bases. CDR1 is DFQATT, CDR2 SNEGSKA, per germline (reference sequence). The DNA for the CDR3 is TGCAGTGCAATAGCGGAAGCTGACAATGAGCAGTTCTTC. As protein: CSAIAEADNEQFF.

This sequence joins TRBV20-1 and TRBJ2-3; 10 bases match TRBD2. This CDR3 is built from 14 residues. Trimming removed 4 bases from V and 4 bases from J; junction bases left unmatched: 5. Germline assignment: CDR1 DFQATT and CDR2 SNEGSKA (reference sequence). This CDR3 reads CSATLAGVADTQYF. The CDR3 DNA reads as TGCAGTGCTACCCTAGCGGGAGTTGCAGATACGCAGTATTTT.

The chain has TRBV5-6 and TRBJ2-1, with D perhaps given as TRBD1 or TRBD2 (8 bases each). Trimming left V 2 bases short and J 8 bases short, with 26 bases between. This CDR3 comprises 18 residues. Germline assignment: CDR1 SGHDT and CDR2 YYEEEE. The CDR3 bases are TGTGCCAGCAGCTTTACGCAGGGGGCGAGCGGGAGTTGGGATGAGCAGTTCTTC. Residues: CASSFTQGASGSWDEQFF. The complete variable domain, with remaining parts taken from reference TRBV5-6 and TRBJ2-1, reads DAGVTQSPTHLIKTRGQQVTLRCSPKSGHDTVSWYQQALGQGPQFIFQYYEEEERQRGNFPDRFSGHQFPNYSSELNVNALLLGDSALYLCASSFTQGASGSWDEQFFGPGTRLTVL.

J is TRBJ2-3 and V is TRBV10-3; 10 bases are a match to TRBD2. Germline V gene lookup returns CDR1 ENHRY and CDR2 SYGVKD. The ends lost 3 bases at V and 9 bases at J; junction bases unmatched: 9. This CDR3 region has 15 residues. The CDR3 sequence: CAISEAGGPTATQYF. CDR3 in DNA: TGTGCCATCAGTGAAGCGGGAGGGCCGACGGCAACGCAGTATTTT.

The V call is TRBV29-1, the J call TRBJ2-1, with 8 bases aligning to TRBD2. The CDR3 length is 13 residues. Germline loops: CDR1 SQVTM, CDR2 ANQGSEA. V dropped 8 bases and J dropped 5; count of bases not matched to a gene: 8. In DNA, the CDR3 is TGCAGCACTAAGGCGGGGGGAAACAATGAGCAGTTCTTC. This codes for CSTKAGGNNEQFF.

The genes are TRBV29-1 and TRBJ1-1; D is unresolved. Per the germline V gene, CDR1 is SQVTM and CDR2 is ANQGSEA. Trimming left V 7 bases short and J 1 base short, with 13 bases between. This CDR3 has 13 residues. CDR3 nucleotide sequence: TGCAGCGCACAAAAGACTGGGAACACTGAAGCTTTCTTT. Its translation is CSAQKTGNTEAFF.

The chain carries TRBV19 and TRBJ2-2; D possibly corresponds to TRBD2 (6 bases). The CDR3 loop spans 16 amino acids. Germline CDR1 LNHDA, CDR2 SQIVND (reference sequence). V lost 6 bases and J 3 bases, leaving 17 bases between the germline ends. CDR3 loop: CASRRRAGQDTGELFF. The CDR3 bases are TGTGCCAGTAGGAGGAGGGCAGGGCAAGACACCGGGGAGCTGTTTTTT. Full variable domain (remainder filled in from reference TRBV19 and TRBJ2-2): DGGITQSPKYLFRKEGQNVTLSCEQNLNHDAMYWYRQDPGQGLRLIYYSQIVNDFQKGDIAEGYSVSREKKESFPLTVTSAQKNPTAFYLCASRRRAGQDTGELFFGEGSRLTVL.

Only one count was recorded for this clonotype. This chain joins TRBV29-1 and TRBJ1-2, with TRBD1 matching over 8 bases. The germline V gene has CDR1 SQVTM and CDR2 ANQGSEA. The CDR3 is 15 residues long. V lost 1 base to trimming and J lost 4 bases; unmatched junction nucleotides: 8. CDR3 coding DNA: TGCAGCGTTGAAGTACCCGGGACAGGCGTCTATGGCTACACCTTC. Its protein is CSVEVPGTGVYGYTF. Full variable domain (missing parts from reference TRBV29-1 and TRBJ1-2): SAVISQKPSRDICQRGTSLTIQCQVDSQVTMMFWYRQQPGQSLTLIATANQGSEATYESGFVIDKFPISRPNLTFSTLTVSNMSPEDSSIYLCSVEVPGTGVYGYTFGSGTRLTVV.

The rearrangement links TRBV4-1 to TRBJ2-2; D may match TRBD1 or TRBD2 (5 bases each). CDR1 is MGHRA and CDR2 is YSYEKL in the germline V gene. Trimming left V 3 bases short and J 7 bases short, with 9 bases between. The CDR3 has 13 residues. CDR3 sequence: CASSQRGGGELFF. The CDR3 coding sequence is TGCGCCAGCAGCCAGAGGGGTGGCGGGGAGCTGTTTTTT.

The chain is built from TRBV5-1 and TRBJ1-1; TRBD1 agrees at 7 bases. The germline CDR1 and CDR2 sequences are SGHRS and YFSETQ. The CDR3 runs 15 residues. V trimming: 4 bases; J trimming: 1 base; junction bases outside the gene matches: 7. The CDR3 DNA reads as TGCGCCAGCAGCACCCACAGGGGAGGGAACACTGAAGCTTTCTTT. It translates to CASSTHRGGNTEAFF.

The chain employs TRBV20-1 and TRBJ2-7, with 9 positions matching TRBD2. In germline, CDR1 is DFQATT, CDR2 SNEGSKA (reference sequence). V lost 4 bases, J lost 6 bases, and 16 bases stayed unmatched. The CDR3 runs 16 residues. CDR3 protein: CSANANGKGLASEQYF. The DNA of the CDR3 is TGCAGTGCTAACGCCAACGGGAAAGGACTAGCGTCCGAGCAGTACTTC.

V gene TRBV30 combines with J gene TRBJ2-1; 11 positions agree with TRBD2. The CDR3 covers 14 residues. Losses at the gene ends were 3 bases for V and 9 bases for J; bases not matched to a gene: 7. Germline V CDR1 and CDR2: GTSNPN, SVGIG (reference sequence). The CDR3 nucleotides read TGTGCCTGGAGACTAGCGGGAGTGGGAGGTGAGCAGTTCTTC. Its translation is CAWRLAGVGGEQFF.

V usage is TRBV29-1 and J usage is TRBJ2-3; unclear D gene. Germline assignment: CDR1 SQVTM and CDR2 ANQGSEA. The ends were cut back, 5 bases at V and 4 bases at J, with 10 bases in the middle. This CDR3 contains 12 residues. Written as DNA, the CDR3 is TGCAGCGTTCGCCCTAGGTCAGATACGCAGTATTTT. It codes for CSVRPRSDTQYF.

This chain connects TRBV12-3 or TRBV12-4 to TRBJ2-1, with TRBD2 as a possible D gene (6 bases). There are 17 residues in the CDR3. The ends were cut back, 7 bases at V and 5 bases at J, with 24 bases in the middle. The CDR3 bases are TGTGCCAGCAAACTTGGGAGCGGCGGGATTCGCAACAATGAGCAGTTCTTC. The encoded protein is CASKLGSGGIRNNEQFF.

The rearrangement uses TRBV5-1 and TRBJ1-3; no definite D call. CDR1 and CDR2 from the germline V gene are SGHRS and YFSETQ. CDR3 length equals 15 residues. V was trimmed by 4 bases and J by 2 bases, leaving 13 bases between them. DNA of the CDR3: TGCGCCAGCAGCCTCCGTCTCAGTCCTGGAAACACCATATATTTT. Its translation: CASSLRLSPGNTIYF. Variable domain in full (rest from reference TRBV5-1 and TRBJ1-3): KAGVTQTPRYLIKTRGQQVTLSCSPISGHRSVSWYQQTPGQGLQFLFEYFSETQRNKGNFPGRFSGRQFSNSRSEMNVSTLELGDSALYLCASSLRLSPGNTIYFGEGSWLTVV.

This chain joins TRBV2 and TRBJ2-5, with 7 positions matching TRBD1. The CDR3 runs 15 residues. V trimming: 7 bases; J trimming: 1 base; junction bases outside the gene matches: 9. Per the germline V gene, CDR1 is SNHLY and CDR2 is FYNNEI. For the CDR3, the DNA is TGTGCCAGCACTAACCAAGGGGGCTTCCAAGAGACCCAGTACTTC. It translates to CASTNQGGFQETQYF.